The 18 T cell receptor beta chains below come from one sample, sequenced in a study of T cells in Graves' hyperthyroidism and ophthalmopathy. TCR beta CDR3 regions were amplified from RNA transcripts. First-round RT-PCR with HTBI primers amplified the TCR CDR3 region. TCRdb processed the multiplex PCR reads anew with MiXCR; each CDR3 protein has one entry. The sample gives tens of thousands of distinct CDR3 sequences, roughly 52% of which show up once; roughly a sixth is in the top ten. The source material was blood. All receptors derive from a man aged 40-50 years with Graves' ophthalmopathy.

This clonotype was counted many times. The chain is built from TRBV5-1 and TRBJ2-3; the D is unclear. V was clipped by 0 bases and J by 5 bases, with 13 bases between them. Germline V gene lookup returns CDR1 SGHRS and CDR2 YFSETQ. This CDR3 region has 15 residues. The CDR3 DNA is TGCGCCAGCAGCTTGGGAAGCGAGATGCTAGATACGCAGTATTTT. It translates to CASSLGSEMLDTQYF.

The rearrangement uses TRBV9 and TRBJ2-7, with 7 positions matching TRBD2. The V and J ends lost 4 bases and 7 bases, in that order; junction bases with no gene match: 14. Germline V gene data show CDR1 as SGDLS and CDR2 as YYNGEE. This CDR3 contains 15 residues. Written as DNA, the CDR3 is TGTGCCAGCAGCCCACATGGGGTAGCGGGTACGGAGCAGTACTTC. It encodes CASSPHGVAGTEQYF.

The chain recombines TRBV20-1 with TRBJ2-3, with 7 bases matching TRBD2. This CDR3 is 14 amino acids long. V shed 6 bases and J 10 bases; nucleotides not matched to a gene: 16. Per germline, CDR1 DFQATT and CDR2 SNEGSKA (reference sequence). The CDR3: CSAAARRETHAQYF. The CDR3 nucleotides read TGCAGTGCCGCAGCGCGGCGGGAGACCCATGCGCAGTATTTT.

V is TRBV6-5 and J is TRBJ2-7, with TRBD2 matching 10 bases. The CDR3 runs 14 residues. J lost 3 bases, V lost 8 bases, and 7 bases had no gene match. Germline V lookup: CDR1 MNHEY, CDR2 SVGAGI. The CDR3: CASSSGTSVYEQYF. The DNA of the CDR3 is TGTGCCAGCTCGTCCGGGACTAGCGTCTACGAGCAGTACTTC.

The chain uses TRBV14 and TRBJ1-3; possible D gene TRBD1, 6 bases. V was shortened by 1 base and J by 2 bases, with 9 bases between the two germline ends. Germline V gene data show CDR1 as SGHDN and CDR2 as FVKESK. This CDR3 comprises 15 residues. The CDR3 region has the DNA TGTGCCAGCAGCCAAGCAGGGGATACTGGAAACACCATATATTTT. Encoded protein: CASSQAGDTGNTIYF.

The V gene is TRBV9, the J gene TRBJ2-3, with D possibly called TRBD1 or TRBD2 (6 bases each). CDR1 is SGDLS, CDR2 YYNGEE, per germline. Trimming cost V 7 bases and J 2 bases, with 8 bases left between them. CDR3 length: 12 residues. CDR3 sequence: CASGGLTDTQYF. CDR3 bases: TGTGCCAGCGGGGGGCTCACAGATACGCAGTATTTT.

There are many counts of this clonotype. The chain carries TRBV2 and TRBJ2-3; 7 positions agree with TRBD2. This CDR3 comprises 15 residues. Germline assignment: CDR1 SNHLY and CDR2 FYNNEI. Trimming at V came to 3 bases and at J to 3 bases, leaving 6 bases not matched to a gene. DNA for the CDR3: TGTGCCAGCAGTGACCAGCGGGGCGGAACAGATACGCAGTATTTT. Amino acid sequence: CASSDQRGGTDTQYF.

This clonotype was detected ten times or more. The chain has TRBV13 and TRBJ2-2; D gene ambiguous. The CDR3 extends over 13 amino acids. Germline CDR1 PRHDT, CDR2 FYEKMQ (reference sequence). The germline V and J ends were trimmed by 6 bases and 3 bases, with 8 bases remaining between them. CDR3: CASSTDYTGELFF. As DNA, the CDR3 is TGTGCCAGCAGTACAGACTACACCGGGGAGCTGTTTTTT.

In regard to this clonotype: This may be a read error, as it is one base from a much larger clone. The chain joins TRBV5-1 to TRBJ1-1; D is unresolved. CDR1 is SGHRS, CDR2 YFSETQ, per germline. This CDR3 contains 14 residues. V lost 2 bases and J lost 4, with 12 bases in between. In DNA form, the CDR3 reads TGCGCCAGCAGCTTCCGGACGGAAGGCACTGAAGCTTTCTTT. It specifies CASSFRTEGTEAFF.

The chain joins TRBV10-1 to TRBJ2-5; 8 positions agree with TRBD1. The trim removed 8 bases at V and 5 bases at J, leaving 7 bases unmatched. CDR1 is WNHNN and CDR2 is SYGVQD in the germline V gene (reference sequence). This CDR3 comprises 13 residues. The CDR3 sequence is CASRTGRGETQYF. The CDR3 nucleotides read TGCGCCAGCCGGACAGGGCGCGGGGAGACCCAGTACTTC.

About this clonotype itself: One junction end disagrees with the germline gene, perhaps due to a read error. V gene TRBV20-1 combines with J gene TRBJ1-1, with D tentatively TRBD1 (6 bases). Germline lookup yields CDR1 DFQATT and CDR2 SNEGSKA (reference sequence). The CDR3 has 12 amino acids. This CDR3 reads CSVRGGVKEAFF. In DNA, the CDR3 is TGCAGTGTTAGAGGGGGGGTAAAGGAAGCTTTCTTT.

This sequence joins TRBV24-1 and TRBJ2-7; a weak D match, TRBD1 (6 bases). Looked up from germline, CDR1 is KGHDR and CDR2 is SFDVKD. With 3 bases removed from V and 4 bases from J, the gap between germline ends came to 12 bases. The CDR3 has 14 residues. Here the CDR3 reads CATSDLTGTYEQYF. The CDR3 coding sequence is TGTGCCACCAGTGATCTGACCGGGACATACGAGCAGTACTTC.

The rearrangement links TRBV7-9 to TRBJ2-6, with D perhaps given as TRBD1 or TRBD2 (9 bases each). V dropped 5 bases and J dropped 0 bases, with 20 bases sitting between them. The CDR3 is 19 residues long. The germline gives CDR1 SEHNR, CDR2 FQNEAQ (reference sequence). The CDR3 DNA follows: TGTGCCAGCAGCACTAGCGGGTGGACAGGGGCCTCTGGGGCCAACGTCCTGACTTTC. Translated, it gives CASSTSGWTGASGANVLTF.

This clonotype came up once. The V gene is TRBV6-4, the J gene TRBJ1-1; tentative D call: TRBD1 (6 bases). Germline V gives CDR1 MRHNA, CDR2 SNTAGT. V was clipped by 2 bases and J by 4 bases, with 11 bases between them. There are 14 residues in the CDR3. CDR3: CASSDRAGATEAFF. CDR3 sequence (DNA): TGTGCCAGCAGTGACCGGGCAGGGGCCACTGAAGCTTTCTTT.

V usage is TRBV7-9 and J usage is TRBJ1-2; TRBD1 aligns across 7 bases. The CDR3 totals 13 residues. CDR1 and CDR2 (germline): SEHNR, FQNEAQ (reference sequence). The V and J ends lost 6 bases and 5 bases, in that order; junction bases with no gene match: 6. The CDR3 loop is CASSPTGAYGYTF. CDR3 bases: TGTGCCAGCAGTCCAACAGGGGCGTATGGCTACACCTTC.

As to this clonotype: An end of the junction does not agree with germline; a read error may underlie this. This rearrangement joins TRBV14 to TRBJ2-7; 8 positions agree with TRBD2. There are 15 residues in the CDR3. The germline V gene has CDR1 SGHDN and CDR2 FVKESK. As DNA, the CDR3 is TGTGTCGGCAGCCCGTGGGGCGGGAGGCGATACGAGCAGTGCTTC. This encodes CVGSPWGGRRYEQCF.

This chain joins TRBV7-3 and TRBJ2-7; D ambiguous. This CDR3 region has 13 residues. Germline CDR1 SGHTA, CDR2 FQGTGA. Trimming took off 6 bases at V and 7 bases at J, with 16 bases between the two ends. The CDR3 nucleotides are TGTGCCAGCAGTCAGAGACGGACCGGGGAGCAGTACTTC. Protein: CASSQRRTGEQYF.

The J gene is TRBJ2-3, the V gene TRBV20-1; 12 bases are a match to TRBD2. Germline CDR1 reads DFQATT; CDR2 reads SNEGSKA (reference sequence). The CDR3 length is 17 residues. V trimming: 4 bases; J trimming: 0 bases; junction bases outside the gene matches: 8. The CDR3 DNA sequence: TGCAGTGCTAAGGGACTAGCGGGTAGCGGGAGCACAGATACGCAGTATTTT. This codes for CSAKGLAGSGSTDTQYF.